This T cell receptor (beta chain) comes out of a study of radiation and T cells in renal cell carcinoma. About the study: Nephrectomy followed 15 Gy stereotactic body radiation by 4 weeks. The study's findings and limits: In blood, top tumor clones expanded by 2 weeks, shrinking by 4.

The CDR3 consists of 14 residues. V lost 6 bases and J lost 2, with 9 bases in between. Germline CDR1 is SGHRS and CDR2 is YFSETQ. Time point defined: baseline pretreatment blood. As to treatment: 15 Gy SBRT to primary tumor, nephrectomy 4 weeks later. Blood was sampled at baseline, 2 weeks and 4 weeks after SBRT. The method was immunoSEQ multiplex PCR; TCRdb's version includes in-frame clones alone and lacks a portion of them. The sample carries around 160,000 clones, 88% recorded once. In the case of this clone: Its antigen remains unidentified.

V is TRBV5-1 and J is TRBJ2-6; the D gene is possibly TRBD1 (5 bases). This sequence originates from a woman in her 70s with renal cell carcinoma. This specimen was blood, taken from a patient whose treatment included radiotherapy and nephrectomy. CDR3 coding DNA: TGCGCCAGCAAAGGGGATGCTGGGGCCAACGTCCTGACTTTC. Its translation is CASKGDAGANVLTF.